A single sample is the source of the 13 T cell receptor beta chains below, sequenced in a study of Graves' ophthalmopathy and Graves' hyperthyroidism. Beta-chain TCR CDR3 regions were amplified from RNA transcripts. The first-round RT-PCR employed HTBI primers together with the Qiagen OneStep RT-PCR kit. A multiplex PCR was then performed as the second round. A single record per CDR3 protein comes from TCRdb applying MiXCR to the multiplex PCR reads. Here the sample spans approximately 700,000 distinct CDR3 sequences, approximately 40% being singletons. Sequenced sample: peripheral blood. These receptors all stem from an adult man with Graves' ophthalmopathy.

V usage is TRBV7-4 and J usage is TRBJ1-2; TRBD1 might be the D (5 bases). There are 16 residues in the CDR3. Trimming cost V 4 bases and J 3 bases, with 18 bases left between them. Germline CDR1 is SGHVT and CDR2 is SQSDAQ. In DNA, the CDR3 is TGTGCCAGCAGCTCAAGGGACTTTTTGAGGGACTATGGCTACACCTTC. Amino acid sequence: CASSSRDFLRDYGYTF.

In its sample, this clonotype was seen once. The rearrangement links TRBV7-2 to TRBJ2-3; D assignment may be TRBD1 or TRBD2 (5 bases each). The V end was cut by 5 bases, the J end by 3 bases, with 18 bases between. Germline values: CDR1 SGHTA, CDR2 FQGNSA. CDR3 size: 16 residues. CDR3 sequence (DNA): TGTGCCAGCAGCGTAGGCCCCGGGGCAGGGACAGATACGCAGTATTTT. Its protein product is CASSVGPGAGTDTQYF. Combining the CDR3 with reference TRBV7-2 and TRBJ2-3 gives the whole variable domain GAGVSQSPSNKVTEKGKDVELRCDPISGHTALYWYRQSLGQGLEFLIYFQGNSAPDKSGLPSDRFSAERTGGSVSTLTIQRTQQEDSAVYLCASSVGPGAGTDTQYFGPGTRLTVL.

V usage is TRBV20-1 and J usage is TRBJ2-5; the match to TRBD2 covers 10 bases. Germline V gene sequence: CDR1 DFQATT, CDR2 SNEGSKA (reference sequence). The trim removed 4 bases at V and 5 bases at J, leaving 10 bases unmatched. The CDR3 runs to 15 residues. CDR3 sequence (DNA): TGCAGTGCTATAGATAGCGGGGGGAAGGAGGAGACCCAGTACTTC. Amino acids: CSAIDSGGKEETQYF.

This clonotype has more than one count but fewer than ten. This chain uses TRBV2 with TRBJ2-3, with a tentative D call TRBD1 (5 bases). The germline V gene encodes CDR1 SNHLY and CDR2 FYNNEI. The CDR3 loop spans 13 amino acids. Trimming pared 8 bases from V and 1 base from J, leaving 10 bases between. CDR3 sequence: CASHRRGTDTQYF. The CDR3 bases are TGTGCCAGCCATCGCAGGGGCACAGATACGCAGTATTTT.

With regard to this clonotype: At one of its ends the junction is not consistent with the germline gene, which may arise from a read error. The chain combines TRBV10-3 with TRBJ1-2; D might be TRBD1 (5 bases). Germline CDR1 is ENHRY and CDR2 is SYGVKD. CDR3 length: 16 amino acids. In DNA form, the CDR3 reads TGTGCCAGCAGTGGACCAACGGGGCTCACGGACTATGGCTACACCTTC. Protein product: CASSGPTGLTDYGYTF.

The CDR3 here is CASGYGETEAFF. The CDR3 coding sequence is TGTGCCAGCGGCTACGGGGAAACTGAAGCTTTCTTT. The genes are TRBV2 and TRBJ1-1; D is undetermined. V dropped 8 bases and J dropped 5 bases, with 12 bases sitting between them. The CDR3 totals 12 residues. Looked up from germline, CDR1 is SNHLY and CDR2 is FYNNEI.

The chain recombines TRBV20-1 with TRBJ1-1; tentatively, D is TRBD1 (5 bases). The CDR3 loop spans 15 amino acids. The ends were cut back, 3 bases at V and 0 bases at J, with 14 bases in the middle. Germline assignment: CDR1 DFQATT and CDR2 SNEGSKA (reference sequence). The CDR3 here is CSARVDSLMNTEAFF. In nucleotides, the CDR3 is TGCAGTGCTAGGGTCGACAGCCTAATGAACACTGAAGCTTTCTTT.

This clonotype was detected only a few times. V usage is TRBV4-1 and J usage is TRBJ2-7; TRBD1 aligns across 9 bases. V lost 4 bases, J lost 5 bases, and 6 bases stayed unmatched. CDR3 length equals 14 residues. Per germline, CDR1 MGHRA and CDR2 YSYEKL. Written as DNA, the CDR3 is TGCGCCAGCAGCCCGGGACAGGGTATCGACGAGCAGTACTTC. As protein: CASSPGQGIDEQYF.

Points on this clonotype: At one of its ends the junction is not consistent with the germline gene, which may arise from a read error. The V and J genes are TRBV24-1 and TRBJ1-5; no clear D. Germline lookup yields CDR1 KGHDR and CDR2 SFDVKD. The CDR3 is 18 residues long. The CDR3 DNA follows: TGTGCCAGCAGTTCGGTAGAAGCCTCCCCTTATAGCAATCAGCCCCAGCATTTT. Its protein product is CASSSVEASPYSNQPQHF.

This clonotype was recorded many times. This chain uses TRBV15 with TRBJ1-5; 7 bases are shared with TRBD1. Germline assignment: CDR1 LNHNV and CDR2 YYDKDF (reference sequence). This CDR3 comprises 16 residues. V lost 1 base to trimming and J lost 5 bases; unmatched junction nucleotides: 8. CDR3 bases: TGTGCCACCAGCAGAGGCACAGACAGGGTGGATCAGCCCCAGCATTTT. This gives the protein CATSRGTDRVDQPQHF.

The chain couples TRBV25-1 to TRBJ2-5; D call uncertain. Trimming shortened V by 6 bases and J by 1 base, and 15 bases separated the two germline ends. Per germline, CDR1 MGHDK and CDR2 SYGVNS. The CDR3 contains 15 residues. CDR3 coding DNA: TGTGCCAGCAGCCGCCCAGGACGGGTCCAAGAGACCCAGTACTTC. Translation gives CASSRPGRVQETQYF.

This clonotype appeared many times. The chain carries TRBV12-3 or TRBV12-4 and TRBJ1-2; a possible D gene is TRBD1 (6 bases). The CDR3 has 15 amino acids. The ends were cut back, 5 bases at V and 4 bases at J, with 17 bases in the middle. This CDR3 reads CASSIGQSLSYGYTF. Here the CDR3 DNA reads TGTGCCAGCAGTATTGGACAGTCGTTGAGCTATGGCTACACCTTC.

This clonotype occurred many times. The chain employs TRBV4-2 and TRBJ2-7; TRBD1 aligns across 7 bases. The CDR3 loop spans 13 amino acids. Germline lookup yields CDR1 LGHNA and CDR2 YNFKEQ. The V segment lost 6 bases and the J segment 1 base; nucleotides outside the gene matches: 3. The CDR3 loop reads CASRDRTSYEQYF. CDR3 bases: TGTGCCAGCAGGGACAGGACGTCCTACGAGCAGTACTTC.